This T cell receptor beta chain was profiled in a study of CD8 T cells in Susac syndrome. Random-hexamer reverse transcription was applied to about 0.5 to 1 ug RNA. MiXCR, applied by TCRdb to the immunoSEQ multiplex PCR reads, yields one record per CDR3 protein. The sample yields 190,000 or so distinct CDR3 sequences, roughly 96% seen once. TCR beta sequences were obtained from blood CD8+ and CD4+ T cells. Each multiple sclerosis control was a treatment-naive patient with relapsing-remitting disease that was either stable or active. The CDR3 consists of 13 residues. V was cut by 5 bases and J by 4 bases, with 11 bases left in between. In germline, CDR1 is MGHDK, CDR2 SYGVNS.

This receptor was identified in a human donor with multiple sclerosis. The sequenced sample consisted of CD4+ T cells from PBMCs. J is TRBJ2-5 and V is TRBV25-1; D might be TRBD1 (6 bases). The CDR3 loop reads CASSPGQIETQYF. CDR3 bases: TGTGCCAGCAGTCCGGGACAAATAGAGACCCAGTACTTC.